A single sample gave rise to the 4 T cell receptor beta chains below, sequenced in a study of T cell responses to AZD1222 COVID-19 vaccine. Measured with immunoSEQ multiplex PCR; TCRdb has only the in-frame clones, and not every one. The sample lists about 120,000 clones, about 90% occurring once. Sequenced material: peripheral blood, taken on day 0 of AZD1222 vaccination. These receptors all stem from an adult in good health.

This chain uses TRBV7-9 with TRBJ1-4; 10 bases agree with TRBD1. CDR3 length: 15 residues. Trimming cost V 5 bases and J 8 bases; bases outside gene matches: 8. Germline V gene sequence: CDR1 SEHNR, CDR2 FQNEAQ (reference sequence). The DNA for the CDR3 is TGTGCCAGCAGCACCCGGGACAGGGGTCCCGAAAAACTGTTTTTT. Its translation: CASSTRDRGPEKLFF. The full variable domain, with the rest looked up from reference TRBV7-9 and TRBJ1-4, is DTGVSQNPRHKITKRGQNVTFRCDPISEHNRLYWYRQTLGQGPEFLTYFQNEAQLEKSRLLSDRFSAERPKGSFSTLEIQRTEQGDSAMYLCASSTRDRGPEKLFFGSGTQLSVL.

The chain has TRBV5-1 and TRBJ2-2; D possibly uses TRBD1 or TRBD2 (5 bases each). The CDR3 is made up of 13 amino acids. Germline CDR1 is SGHRS and CDR2 is YFSETQ. V was cut by 1 base and J by 6 bases, with 7 bases left in between. Written as DNA, the CDR3 is TGCGCCAGCAGCTTGAAGGGACCCGGGGAGCTGTTTTTT. Amino acids: CASSLKGPGELFF.

This clone has just a few counts. This chain joins TRBV6-4 and TRBJ1-1, with a possible D match to TRBD1 (5 bases). The CDR3 is 15 amino acids. CDR1 is MRHNA and CDR2 is SNTAGT in the germline V gene. V lost 1 base and J 6 bases, leaving 15 bases between the germline ends. This CDR3 reads CASSDLPGPGAEAFF. The CDR3 region has the DNA TGTGCCAGCAGTGACTTACCGGGACCTGGGGCTGAAGCTTTCTTT.

This rearrangement joins TRBV9 to TRBJ1-6; D is undetermined. Trimming took off 0 bases at V and 5 bases at J, with 9 bases between the two ends. CDR1 and CDR2 (germline): SGDLS, YYNGEE. CDR3 length: 15 residues. CDR3 nucleotide sequence: TGTGCCAGCAGCGTAGCAGCCCGGGATAATTCACCCCTCCACTTT. Amino acids: CASSVAARDNSPLHF.